These 19 T cell receptor beta chains came from one sample sequenced in a study of blood T cell repertoires in COVID-19. Method: immunoSEQ multiplex PCR; TCRdb's copy keeps in-frame clones and lacks some. The sample shows roughly 120,000 clones, about 74% of them seen only once. What was sequenced was peripheral blood. These receptors came from a man older than 75 with COVID-19, enrolled during active disease.

This clone has more than one count but fewer than ten. The chain is built from TRBV28 and TRBJ1-1; no reliable D call. CDR3 length: 14 residues. The V and J ends lost 7 bases and 2 bases respectively, with 14 bases between them. Germline CDR1 MDHEN, CDR2 SYDVKM. The CDR3, as DNA: TGTGCCAGCACACATGGGCCGGGAAACACTGAAGCTTTCTTT. It is translated as CASTHGPGNTEAFF.

V usage is TRBV7-2 and J usage is TRBJ2-3; D might be TRBD2 (6 bases). The length of the CDR3 is 14 residues. Germline loops: CDR1 SGHTA, CDR2 FQGNSA. Trimming removed 5 bases at V and 2 bases at J, with 11 bases between. The CDR3 region has the DNA TGTGCCAGCAGCCAGAGCGGGTACACAGATACGCAGTATTTT. This encodes CASSQSGYTDTQYF. The full variable domain, with the rest looked up from reference TRBV7-2 and TRBJ2-3, is GAGVSQSPSNKVTEKGKDVELRCDPISGHTALYWYRQSLGQGLEFLIYFQGNSAPDKSGLPSDRFSAERTGGSVSTLTIQRTQQEDSAVYLCASSQSGYTDTQYFGPGTRLTVL.

V and J are TRBV27 and TRBJ2-6; no definite D call. V was cut by 7 bases and J by 0 bases, with 7 bases left in between. Germline values: CDR1 MNHEY, CDR2 SMNVEV (reference sequence). CDR3 size: 14 residues. DNA for the CDR3: TGTGCCAGCACAACCTACTCTGGGGCCAACGTCCTGACTTTC. Encoded protein: CASTTYSGANVLTF. The variable domain in full, completed from reference TRBV27 and TRBJ2-6, reads EAQVTQNPRYLITVTGKKLTVTCSQNMNHEYMSWYRQDPGLGLRQIYYSMNVEVTDKGDVPEGYKVSRKEKRNFPLILESPSPNQTSLYFCASTTYSGANVLTFGAGSRLTVL.

The chain uses TRBV20-1 and TRBJ1-5; D not resolved. Germline V lookup: CDR1 DFQATT, CDR2 SNEGSKA (reference sequence). The CDR3 spans 15 residues. Trimming cost V 3 bases and J 1 base, with 13 bases left between them. CDR3 DNA sequence: TGCAGTGCTAGTATGTCACAGACAAGCAATCAGCCCCAGCATTTT. Encoded protein: CSASMSQTSNQPQHF.

The rearrangement links TRBV6-6 to TRBJ1-1, with D possibly being TRBD1 (6 bases). The V gene lost 6 bases and the J gene lost 1 base, with 6 bases spanning the gap. The V gene's germline CDR1 is MNHNY and CDR2 SVGAGI (reference sequence). The CDR3 is made up of 12 amino acids. CDR3 in amino acids: CASRTGNTEAFF. In DNA, the CDR3 is TGTGCCAGCAGGACAGGGAACACTGAAGCTTTCTTT.

In its sample, this clone was seen a few times. The chain links TRBV5-4 to TRBJ2-3; TRBD1 matches 10 bases. CDR1 and CDR2 (germline): SGHNT, YYREEE (reference sequence). V lost 2 bases, J lost 4 bases, and 7 bases stayed unmatched. The CDR3 spans 16 residues. CDR3 sequence reads: CASSFVDRGHADTQYF. CDR3 sequence (DNA): TGTGCCAGCAGCTTCGTAGACAGGGGGCACGCAGATACGCAGTATTTT.

The V and J genes are TRBV28 and TRBJ1-5, with a weak D call TRBD1 (5 bases). The CDR3 runs to 16 residues. The germline V and J ends were trimmed by 8 bases and 0 bases, with 17 bases remaining between them. Germline V lookup: CDR1 MDHEN, CDR2 SYDVKM. In nucleotides, the CDR3 is TGTGCCAGCGTCGGTTTCACAGGCGATAGCAATCAGCCCCAGCATTTT. It is translated as CASVGFTGDSNQPQHF.

The chain joins TRBV12-3 or TRBV12-4 to TRBJ1-2, with 7 bases that match TRBD1. The CDR3 loop spans 12 amino acids. Trimming took 10 bases from V and 6 from J; bases not matched to a gene: 8. The CDR3 reads CATHDRVNGYTF. CDR3 DNA: TGTGCCACACACGACAGGGTAAATGGCTACACCTTC.

The chain has TRBV28 and TRBJ1-1, with 7 bases matching TRBD1. With V trimmed by 6 bases and J by 0 bases, 7 bases remained unmatched. CDR1 is MDHEN, CDR2 SYDVKM, per germline. The CDR3 contains 15 residues. As DNA, the CDR3 is TGTGCCAGCAGAACAAGACAGGGATTGAACACTGAAGCTTTCTTT. Translated: CASRTRQGLNTEAFF.

The chain uses TRBV28 and TRBJ2-1, with D maybe TRBD1 (5 bases). The V end lost 6 bases, the J end lost 7 bases, and 10 bases lay between the germline ends. CDR1 and CDR2 from the germline V gene are MDHEN and SYDVKM. This CDR3 is built from 12 residues. The DNA of the CDR3 is TGTGCCAGCAGGCAGGGCCGGAATGAGCAGTTCTTC. It is translated as CASRQGRNEQFF.

The J gene is TRBJ2-6, the V gene TRBV6-5; D is perhaps TRBD1 (5 bases). The germline CDR1 and CDR2 sequences are MNHEY and SVGAGI. The length of the CDR3 is 15 residues. V shed 8 bases and J shed 4 bases, with 15 bases lying between them. The CDR3 loop reads CASGARLSGANVLTF. The CDR3 nucleotides are TGTGCCAGCGGGGCTAGATTATCAGGGGCCAACGTCCTGACTTTC.

The chain couples TRBV5-1 to TRBJ2-5; 10 bases line up with TRBD2. Per the germline V gene, CDR1 is SGHRS and CDR2 is YFSETQ. J was trimmed by 4 bases and V by 0 bases; bases with no gene match: 3. The length of the CDR3 is 15 residues. The CDR3 DNA is TGCGCCAGCAGCTTGGCTAGCGGGAGTGGAGAGACCCAGTACTTC. This translates into CASSLASGSGETQYF.

The chain joins TRBV28 to TRBJ2-3; perhaps TRBD1 as D (5 bases). Germline assignment: CDR1 MDHEN and CDR2 SYDVKM. The CDR3 spans 15 residues. V was pared by 2 bases and J by 5 bases, with 14 bases between. The CDR3 is CASSLTLQRGDTQYF. The CDR3, as DNA: TGTGCCAGCAGTTTAACCCTTCAAAGGGGAGATACGCAGTATTTT.

The V and J genes are TRBV5-1 and TRBJ2-5, with 11 bases lining up with TRBD2. J was trimmed by 5 bases and V by 4 bases; bases with no gene match: 7. The CDR3 has 15 residues. The germline CDR1 and CDR2 sequences are SGHRS and YFSETQ. In DNA, the CDR3 is TGCGCCAGCAGCCCCTTAGCGGGAGGGGCGGAGACCCAGTACTTC. This gives the protein CASSPLAGGAETQYF.

This clone turned up a few times. The gene calls are TRBV27 and TRBJ2-2, with D maybe TRBD1 (6 bases). The V end was cut by 6 bases, the J end by 4 bases, with 15 bases between. Germline CDR1 MNHEY, CDR2 SMNVEV (reference sequence). CDR3 length: 15 residues. CDR3 sequence: CASSPYGTTTGELFF. DNA for the CDR3: TGTGCCAGCAGCCCTTACGGGACAACCACCGGGGAGCTGTTTTTT.

This rearrangement joins TRBV2 to TRBJ2-7, with D unresolved. Trimming left V 3 bases short and J 0 bases short, with 6 bases between. This CDR3 has 13 amino acids. Germline V CDR1 and CDR2: SNHLY, FYNNEI. The CDR3 nucleotides read TGTGCCAGCAGTGAGCGTAGCTCCTACGAGCAGTACTTC. Residues: CASSERSSYEQYF.

The J gene is TRBJ2-3, the V gene TRBV9; 9 nucleotides line up with TRBD1. The CDR3 runs to 17 residues. The junction had 11 bases not matched to a gene; V was cut back by 4 bases and J by 2 bases. Germline lookup yields CDR1 SGDLS and CDR2 YYNGEE. DNA of the CDR3: TGTGCCAGCAGCCCACAGGGGGCAGGGGGCTTCACAGATACGCAGTATTTT. Translation: CASSPQGAGGFTDTQYF.

The chain combines TRBV7-2 with TRBJ2-1, with TRBD2 matching 9 bases. CDR3 length equals 16 residues. CDR1 is SGHTA, CDR2 FQGNSA, per germline. V shed 1 base and J 5 bases; nucleotides not matched to a gene: 6. In DNA form, the CDR3 reads TGTGCCAGCAGCTTAGTAGGGCTAGCGGGAAACAATGAGCAGTTCTTC. This encodes CASSLVGLAGNNEQFF. The full variable domain, rest sourced from reference TRBV7-2 and TRBJ2-1, is GAGVSQSPSNKVTEKGKDVELRCDPISGHTALYWYRQSLGQGLEFLIYFQGNSAPDKSGLPSDRFSAERTGGSVSTLTIQRTQQEDSAVYLCASSLVGLAGNNEQFFGPGTRLTVL.

The CDR3 here is CASSSYTGQGLGGYTF. CDR3 nucleotides: TGTGCCAGCAGCTCCTATACGGGACAGGGTTTGGGCGGCTACACCTTC. The genes are TRBV11-2 and TRBJ1-2; TRBD1 agrees at 9 bases. Germline CDR1 and CDR2: SGHAT and FQNNGV. Germline trimming cut 4 bases from V and 8 bases from J; bases unmatched to any gene: 14. CDR3 length: 16 amino acids. The full variable domain, with the rest looked up from reference TRBV11-2 and TRBJ1-2, is EAGVAQSPRYKIIEKRQSVAFWCNPISGHATLYWYQQILGQGPKLLIQFQNNGVVDDSQLPKDRFSAERLKGVDSTLKIQPAKLEDSAVYLCASSSYTGQGLGGYTFGSGTRLTVV.